This T cell receptor beta chain was obtained from a study of T-cell memory formation after mild COVID-19. This clonotype was seen at least ten times. Its antigen is still unknown. Points from the study as a whole: The appearance of some responding clones in pre-infection memory suggested that cross-reactive memory joined.

TCRdb passed the 5' RACE reads through MiXCR, listing each CDR3 protein once. This table holds about 270,000 distinct CDR3 sequences, 15% to 20% found once. The receptor's source is a man younger than 30 who had mild COVID-19 (a few samples of this study predate the infection). Cell type and time point are not known. Sequencing was done on a sample of PBMCs or a T cell subset sorted from them (not recorded which).

CDR3 nucleotide sequence: TGCGCCAGCAGTTCGGGGGTCGAGCAGTACTTC. Its protein is CASSSGVEQYF. The chain combines TRBV5-1 with TRBJ2-7; tentative D call: TRBD2 (6 bases). The V and J ends lost 5 bases and 6 bases respectively, with 9 bases between them. This CDR3 region has 11 residues. CDR1 is SGHRS, CDR2 YFSETQ, per germline.